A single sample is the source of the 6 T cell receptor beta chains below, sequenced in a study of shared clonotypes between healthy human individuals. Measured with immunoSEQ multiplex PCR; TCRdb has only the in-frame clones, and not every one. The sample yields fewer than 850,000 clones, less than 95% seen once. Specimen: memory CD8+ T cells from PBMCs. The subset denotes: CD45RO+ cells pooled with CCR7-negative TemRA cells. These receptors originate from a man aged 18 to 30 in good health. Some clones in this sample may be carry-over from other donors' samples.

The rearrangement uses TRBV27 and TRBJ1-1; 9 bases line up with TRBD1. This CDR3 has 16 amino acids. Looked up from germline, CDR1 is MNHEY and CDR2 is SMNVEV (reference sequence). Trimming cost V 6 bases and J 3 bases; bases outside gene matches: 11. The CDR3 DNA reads TGTGCCAGCAGCCACGGACAGGGGAGGACGGACACTGAAGCTTTCTTT. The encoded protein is CASSHGQGRTDTEAFF.

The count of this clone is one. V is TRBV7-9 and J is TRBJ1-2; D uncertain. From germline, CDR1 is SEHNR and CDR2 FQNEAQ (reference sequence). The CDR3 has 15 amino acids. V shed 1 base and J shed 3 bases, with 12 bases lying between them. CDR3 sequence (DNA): TGTGCCAGCAGCTTAGAAGTTCAACGCCACTATGGCTACACCTTC. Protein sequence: CASSLEVQRHYGYTF.

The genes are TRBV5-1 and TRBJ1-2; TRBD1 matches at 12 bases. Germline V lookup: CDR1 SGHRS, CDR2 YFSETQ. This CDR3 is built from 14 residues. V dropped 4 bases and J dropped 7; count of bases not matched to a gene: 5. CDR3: CASSPGQGAFGYTF. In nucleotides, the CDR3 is TGCGCCAGCAGCCCGGGACAGGGGGCGTTTGGCTACACCTTC.

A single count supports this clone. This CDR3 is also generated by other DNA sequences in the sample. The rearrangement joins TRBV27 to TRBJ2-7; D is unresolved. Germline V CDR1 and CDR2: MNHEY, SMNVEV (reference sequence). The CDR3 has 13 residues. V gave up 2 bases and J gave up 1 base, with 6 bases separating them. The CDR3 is CASSLTGSYEQYF. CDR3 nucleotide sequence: TGTGCCAGCAGTTTAACTGGGTCCTACGAGCAGTACTTC.

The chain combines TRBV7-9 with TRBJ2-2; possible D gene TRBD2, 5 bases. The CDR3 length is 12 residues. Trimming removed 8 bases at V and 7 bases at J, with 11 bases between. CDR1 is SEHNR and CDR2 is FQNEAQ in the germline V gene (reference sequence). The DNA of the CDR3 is TGTGCCAGCCTCCTAGGAGGCGGGGAGCTGTTTTTT. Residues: CASLLGGGELFF.

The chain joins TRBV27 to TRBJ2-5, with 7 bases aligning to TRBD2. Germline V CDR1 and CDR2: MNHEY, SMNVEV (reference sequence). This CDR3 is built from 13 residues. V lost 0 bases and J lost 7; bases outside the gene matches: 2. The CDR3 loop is CASSLSKRGTQYF. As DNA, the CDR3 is TGTGCCAGCAGTTTATCTAAGCGGGGGACCCAGTACTTC.